What follows are 12 T cell receptor beta chains derived from one specimen sequenced in a study of T cell responses to AZD1222 COVID-19 vaccine. Profiling relied on immunoSEQ multiplex PCR, and the TCRdb table lists in-frame clones only, not all of them. Among about 150,000 clones listed, over 85% were seen once. The sequences come from peripheral blood, collected on day 0 of AZD1222 vaccination. The receptors were gathered from an adult in good health.

The V gene is TRBV28, the J gene TRBJ2-7, with D possibly being TRBD1 (5 bases). The V gene's germline CDR1 is MDHEN and CDR2 SYDVKM. CDR3 length equals 13 residues. Trimming took off 3 bases at V and 3 bases at J, with 9 bases between the two ends. CDR3 in amino acids: CASSLLQGYEQYF. CDR3 nucleotides: TGTGCCAGCAGTTTGCTGCAGGGCTACGAGCAGTACTTC. Supplemented by reference TRBV28 and TRBJ2-7, the full variable domain reads DVKVTQSSRYLVKRTGEKVFLECVQDMDHENMFWYRQDPGLGLRLIYFSYDVKMKEKGDIPEGYSVSREKKERFSLILESASTNQTSMYLCASSLLQGYEQYFGPGTRLTVT.

CDR3 sequence: CASSDRGLFGYTF. The CDR3 nucleotides read TGTGCCAGCAGTGACAGGGGGCTCTTTGGCTACACCTTC. The V call is TRBV25-1, the J call TRBJ1-2; 8 positions agree with TRBD1. The germline V gene encodes CDR1 MGHDK and CDR2 SYGVNS. CDR3 length: 13 amino acids. Trimming removed 3 bases from V and 7 bases from J; junction bases left unmatched: 4.

The J gene is TRBJ1-1, the V gene TRBV4-3; the D is unclear. Germline CDR1 and CDR2: LGHNA and YSLEER. The V gene lost 0 bases and the J gene lost 3 bases, with 11 bases spanning the gap. The CDR3 runs 15 residues. CDR3 amino acids: CASSQEVTTHTEAFF. In nucleotides, the CDR3 is TGCGCCAGCAGCCAAGAGGTGACAACTCACACTGAAGCTTTCTTT.

Points on this clone: An end of the junction differs from the germline gene, which may be a read error. The chain has TRBV27 and TRBJ2-3; 12 nucleotides match TRBD2. Germline-derived CDR1 and CDR2 are MNHEY and SMNVEV (reference sequence). The CDR3 loop spans 14 amino acids. Here the CDR3 reads CASSLSTGGTSGHF. The DNA for the CDR3 is TGTGCCAGCAGTTTATCGACAGGGGGGACTAGCGGGCATTTT.

The rearrangement links TRBV11-2 to TRBJ1-2; D possibly corresponds to TRBD1 (6 bases). The V gene's germline CDR1 is SGHAT and CDR2 FQNNGV. Trimming pared 5 bases from V and 4 bases from J, leaving 11 bases between. This CDR3 region has 13 residues. The CDR3 spells CASSPGQSYGYTF. The CDR3, as DNA: TGTGCCAGCAGCCCCGGACAGTCCTATGGCTACACCTTC.

This clone was observed once. The chain couples TRBV7-3 to TRBJ2-4; 7 bases are shared with TRBD2. V gave up 2 bases and J gave up 7 bases; unmatched junction bases: 8. Germline CDR1 is SGHTA and CDR2 is FQGTGA. CDR3 length equals 15 residues. The CDR3 nucleotides read TGTGCCAGCAGCTTATCCGGGCAGGGAGGGAACATTCAGTACTTC. It codes for CASSLSGQGGNIQYF.

The rearrangement links TRBV6-5 to TRBJ1-1; the match to TRBD1 covers 8 bases. V trimming: 8 bases; J trimming: 3 bases; junction bases outside the gene matches: 11. There are 15 residues in the CDR3. The germline gives CDR1 MNHEY, CDR2 SVGAGI. This CDR3 is CASERPGQDYTEAFF. The CDR3, as DNA: TGTGCCAGCGAGAGGCCGGGACAGGACTACACTGAAGCTTTCTTT.

The chain recombines TRBV7-8 with TRBJ1-3; D unclear. Trimming left V 1 base short and J 0 bases short, with 10 bases between. The CDR3 covers 16 residues. Germline CDR1 reads SGHVS; CDR2 reads FQNEAQ. The CDR3 protein is CASSLGPAASGNTIYF. The CDR3 DNA is TGTGCCAGCAGCTTAGGTCCAGCTGCCTCTGGAAACACCATATATTTT.

The V and J genes are TRBV7-3 and TRBJ2-1; 15 nucleotides line up with TRBD2. The CDR3 is made up of 18 amino acids. V was clipped by 5 bases and J by 8 bases; unmatched bases: 13. Germline CDR1 is SGHTA and CDR2 is FQGTGA. For the CDR3, the DNA is TGTGCCAGCAGCCAAGGACTAGCGGGGGGGCGTGTAAGGGATGAGCAGTTCTTC. Protein product: CASSQGLAGGRVRDEQFF.

This chain links TRBV5-1 with TRBJ1-2, with D possibly TRBD1 on 6 matching bases. Germline CDR1 and CDR2: SGHRS and YFSETQ. Trimming cost V 4 bases and J 7 bases, with 17 bases left between them. The CDR3 has 14 amino acids. The CDR3 nucleotides are TGCGCCAGCAGCCCCGGGGGCATGAAAGGTGGCTACACCTTC. This codes for CASSPGGMKGGYTF.

This chain uses TRBV5-1 with TRBJ2-5; 7 nucleotides agree with TRBD2. Germline V gene sequence: CDR1 SGHRS, CDR2 YFSETQ. This CDR3 spans 15 amino acids. V trimming: 3 bases; J trimming: 5 bases; junction bases outside the gene matches: 10. The chain's CDR3 is CASSWTGEAGETQYF. The CDR3 coding sequence is TGCGCCAGCAGCTGGACGGGAGAAGCGGGGGAGACCCAGTACTTC.

The genes are TRBV6-5 and TRBJ1-5, with D unclear. With 8 bases removed from V and 6 bases from J, the gap between germline ends came to 14 bases. CDR1 is MNHEY, CDR2 SVGAGI, per germline. CDR3 size: 13 residues. DNA of the CDR3: TGTGCCAGCTCCTGGGCTTACGGTCAGCCCCAGCATTTT. Protein sequence: CASSWAYGQPQHF.